This T cell receptor (beta chain) is from a study of blood T cell repertoires in COVID-19. Unmatched junction bases numbered 5, after V lost 3 bases and J lost 7 bases. The CDR3 has 14 residues. The germline CDR1 and CDR2 sequences are SGHRS and YFSETQ. Profiled with immunoSEQ multiplex PCR; TCRdb holds only in-frame clones, not every one. This table holds about 180,000 clones, approximately 85% found once. Specimen: PBMCs or T cells enriched from blood (not recorded which). This rearrangement joins TRBV5-1 to TRBJ2-1, with 9 bases matching TRBD2. This TCR came from a man in his forties who had recovered from COVID-19. The CDR3: CASSYLAGSNEQFF. CDR3 bases: TGCGCCAGCAGCTACCTAGCGGGAAGTAATGAGCAGTTCTTC.